The rows below give T cell receptor beta chains drawn from one sample of a study of cytomegalovirus exposure and HLA in healthy donors. This table comes from immunoSEQ multiplex PCR, and its TCRdb copy is limited to in-frame clones, with some not included. Its listing shows approximately 210,000 clones. Sequenced: PBMCs. These receptors were obtained from a woman in her twenties or thirties in good health and CMV-seropositive. Each CDR3 is given without its conserved first and last residue. Fields, in order: D gene, J gene, V gene, CDR3 protein. D genes are given only for firm matches.

D: TRBD1
J: TRBJ1-6
V: TRBV6-1
CDR3: ASSVPTGGNSPLH

D: NA
J: TRBJ1-1
V: TRBV2
CDR3: ASSESRGGMNTEAF

D: NA
J: TRBJ1-2
V: TRBV19
CDR3: ASSPYSGENYGYT

D: NA
J: TRBJ1-1
V: TRBV27
CDR3: ASSARYQGNTEAF

D: NA
J: TRBJ1-4
V: TRBV5-1
CDR3: ASSLTGQGGEKLF

D: NA
J: TRBJ2-5
V: TRBV5-6
CDR3: ASSLDIGGETQY

D: NA
J: TRBJ2-1
V: TRBV18
CDR3: ASSPILLNEQF

D: TRBD2
J: TRBJ2-5
V: TRBV11-2
CDR3: ASSQNSGGARETQY

D: TRBD1
J: TRBJ1-2
V: TRBV7-2
CDR3: ASSLEGQGFYGYT

D: TRBD1
J: TRBJ2-2
V: TRBV9
CDR3: ASSFQGQPTGELF

D: TRBD1
J: TRBJ2-7
V: TRBV28
CDR3: ASNTGTGVSYEQY

D: TRBD2
J: TRBJ2-7
V: TRBV6-5
CDR3: ASTPSGGGGEQY

D: TRBD1
J: TRBJ1-1
V: TRBV19
CDR3: ASSRTGTAMGNTEAF

D: TRBD1
J: TRBJ2-7
V: TRBV5-1
CDR3: ASSLQGPSSYEQY

D: TRBD2
J: TRBJ2-1
V: TRBV9
CDR3: ASSVEGGGVDNEQF

D: NA
J: TRBJ1-1
V: TRBV7-9
CDR3: ASSLESPVEAF

D: TRBD1
J: TRBJ2-2
V: TRBV5-8
CDR3: ASTNLPGQSTGELF

D: NA
J: TRBJ2-3
V: TRBV7-9
CDR3: ASSWADSADTQY

D: TRBD2
J: TRBJ2-3
V: TRBV5-1
CDR3: ASIGAGGLDTQY

D: TRBD2
J: TRBJ2-7
V: TRBV15
CDR3: ATSSDLAGGGYEQY

D: TRBD1
J: TRBJ1-1
V: TRBV18
CDR3: ASSPPSARQGTEAF

D: NA
J: TRBJ1-2
V: TRBV7-8
CDR3: ASSSQGSGSYGYT

D: NA
J: TRBJ2-5
V: TRBV9
CDR3: ASSLWEGDSETQY

D: NA
J: TRBJ2-3
V: TRBV25-1
CDR3: ASSKTAFTDTQY

D: TRBD1
J: TRBJ1-5
V: TRBV18
CDR3: ASSPLQGAGQPQH

D: NA
J: TRBJ2-3
V: TRBV6-5
CDR3: ASSPGWTDTQY

D: NA
J: TRBJ2-7
V: TRBV2
CDR3: ASSEPWTERAYEQY

D: NA
J: TRBJ1-1
V: TRBV5-8
CDR3: ASSLAPGIYTEAF

D: TRBD2
J: TRBJ2-2
V: TRBV11-3
CDR3: ASSAGVTSVNTGELF

D: TRBD2
J: TRBJ2-7
V: TRBV4-1
CDR3: ASSQVASGGAYEQY

D: NA
J: TRBJ2-1
V: TRBV11-2
CDR3: ASSLAGGSYNEQF

D: NA
J: TRBJ1-6
V: TRBV11-2
CDR3: ASSLDLYSPLH

D: NA
J: TRBJ1-4
V: TRBV5-1
CDR3: ASSLPGLNEKLF

D: NA
J: TRBJ1-3
V: TRBV28
CDR3: ASSSEDRSGNTIY

D: TRBD2
J: TRBJ2-3
V: TRBV4-1
CDR3: ASSQGPRGGTDTQY

D: NA
J: TRBJ1-1
V: TRBV29-1
CDR3: SVEEQGVNTEAF

D: NA
J: TRBJ2-5
V: TRBV5-6
CDR3: ASSFGGLKTQY

D: NA
J: TRBJ2-1
V: TRBV7-2
CDR3: ASRPLQYSYNEQF

D: TRBD1
J: TRBJ1-5
V: TRBV27
CDR3: ASSFRGHDQPQH

D: NA
J: TRBJ2-5
V: TRBV7-9
CDR3: ASSPTVGETQY

D: TRBD1
J: TRBJ1-1
V: TRBV19
CDR3: ASSTDRQGASAAEAF

D: NA
J: TRBJ2-5
V: TRBV2
CDR3: ASSDASGGETQY

D: NA
J: TRBJ2-1
V: TRBV2
CDR3: ASSVRGSLTGNEQF

D: NA
J: TRBJ1-1
V: TRBV19
CDR3: ASIPPGHKNTEAF

D: TRBD2
J: TRBJ2-5
V: TRBV25-1
CDR3: ASSPPTSGGLIQETQY

D: NA
J: TRBJ2-5
V: TRBV6-1
CDR3: ASAGTGEETQY

D: NA
J: TRBJ2-3
V: TRBV25-1
CDR3: ASSDETGTDTQY

D: NA
J: TRBJ1-2
V: TRBV6-5
CDR3: ASSYATGSNYGYT

D: TRBD2
J: TRBJ2-1
V: TRBV29-1
CDR3: SVISGGAIYEQF

D: NA
J: TRBJ1-5
V: TRBV19
CDR3: ASKIGTSNQPQH

D: NA
J: TRBJ2-5
V: TRBV1
CDR3: TSTRTSESETQY